This T cell receptor (beta chain) was retrieved from a study of T cell changes during pregnancy in multiple sclerosis. The repertoire was sequenced with immunoSEQ multiplex PCR; TCRdb's copy has only in-frame clones and lacks some. The sample records 90,000 to 120,000 clones, approximately 90% being singletons. V lost 3 bases and J lost 6; bases outside the gene matches: 7. This CDR3 has 14 residues. From germline, CDR1 is SGHTA and CDR2 FQGNSA. Sequenced material: peripheral blood, taken in the second trimester of pregnancy. The chain is built from TRBV7-2 and TRBJ1-2; TRBD1 aligns across 7 bases. This TCR derives from a female donor with multiple sclerosis, enrolled in a pregnancy study. This CDR3 is CASSFEGTEDGYTF. The CDR3, as DNA: TGTGCCAGCAGCTTTGAGGGGACAGAGGATGGCTACACCTTC.